The 16 T cell receptor beta chains below all came from one sample that was sequenced in a study of blood T cell repertoires in COVID-19 (TCRdb year 2020). Libraries were prepared through the immunoSEQ multiplex PCR assay. Sourced from immuneACCESS, this table was stored by TCRdb with only in-frame sequences that have V and J called. A share of the clones is absent; for the studies checked, an unresolved V gene accounts for under half, and the remainder has no known explanation. This sample gives about 250,000 clones in total; approximately 85% of them show up just once. 4% to 4.5% of the sample is taken by the ten largest. What was sequenced was peripheral blood. These receptors were obtained from a man aged 50 to 59 with acute or convalescent COVID-19.

The chain employs TRBV20-1 and TRBJ1-5; TRBD1 matches 10 bases. Germline lookup yields CDR1 DFQATT and CDR2 SNEGSKA (reference sequence). The CDR3 sequence is 17 residues long. Trimming took 3 bases from V and 5 from J; bases not matched to a gene: 13. DNA for the CDR3: TGCAGTGCTAGTGGGACAGGGGATGTCCTTCGATATCAGCCCCAGCATTTT. Protein product: CSASGTGDVLRYQPQHF.

The chain is built from TRBV11-3 and TRBJ1-1, with D possibly being TRBD1 (5 bases). The V gene lost 2 bases and the J gene lost 11 bases, with 9 bases spanning the gap. The CDR3 is made up of 11 amino acids. Looked up from germline, CDR1 is SGHNT and CDR2 is YENEEA. The CDR3 loop reads CASSLRGSAFF. The CDR3 DNA sequence: TGTGCCAGCAGCTTAAGGGGTTCGGCTTTCTTT.

The chain employs TRBV18 and TRBJ2-7; TRBD2 is a possible D gene (5 bases). CDR1 and CDR2 (germline): KGHSH, LQKENI. Trimming took off 6 bases at V and 0 bases at J, with 15 bases between the two ends. The CDR3 sequence is 15 residues long. The CDR3 region has the DNA TGTGCCAGCTCCGCCCAGGAGGTACCCTCCTACGAGCAGTACTTC. Residues: CASSAQEVPSYEQYF. The variable domain in full, with the rest retrieved from reference TRBV18 and TRBJ2-7, is NAGVMQNPRHLVRRRGQEARLRCSPMKGHSHVYWYRQLPEEGLKFMVYLQKENIIDESGMPKERFSAEFPKEGPSILRIQQVVRGDSAAYFCASSAQEVPSYEQYFGPGTRLTVT.

This chain connects TRBV5-1 to TRBJ1-5; possibly TRBD1 for D (5 bases). The CDR3 totals 18 residues. V dropped 0 bases and J dropped 1 base, with 17 bases sitting between them. CDR1 is SGHRS and CDR2 is YFSETQ in the germline V gene. CDR3 DNA sequence: TGCGCCAGCAGCTTGGGACCGGGGGGGGGAGCAAGCAATCAGCCCCAGCATTTT. This gives the protein CASSLGPGGGASNQPQHF. The whole variable domain, filled in from reference TRBV5-1 and TRBJ1-5, reads KAGVTQTPRYLIKTRGQQVTLSCSPISGHRSVSWYQQTPGQGLQFLFEYFSETQRNKGNFPGRFSGRQFSNSRSEMNVSTLELGDSALYLCASSLGPGGGASNQPQHFGDGTRLSIL.

Only one count was recorded for this clone. The chain combines TRBV4-1 with TRBJ1-2; D gene unclear. Germline values: CDR1 MGHRA, CDR2 YSYEKL. The CDR3 extends over 13 amino acids. Trimming cost V 3 bases and J 8 bases, with 13 bases left between them. Here the CDR3 DNA reads TGCGCCAGCAGCCACCCCGTCGCTACCGGCTACACCTTC. Protein sequence: CASSHPVATGYTF.

The rearrangement joins TRBV11-2 to TRBJ2-2, with 7 bases identical to TRBD1. Germline loops: CDR1 SGHAT, CDR2 FQNNGV. The CDR3 contains 18 residues. With V trimmed by 5 bases and J by 8 bases, 20 bases remained unmatched. The DNA of the CDR3 is TGTGCCAGCAGCACCCCACAGGGGCCGCCAGGGGTTGCAGGGGAGCTGTTTTTT. Translation gives CASSTPQGPPGVAGELFF.

The chain couples TRBV4-1 to TRBJ1-5; D may be TRBD1 (5 bases). The V end lost 1 base, the J end lost 7 bases, and 14 bases lay between the germline ends. CDR1 and CDR2 (germline): MGHRA, YSYEKL. The CDR3 contains 15 residues. The CDR3 DNA reads as TGCGCCAGCAGCCAAGGAGCCGGGGGTTTACAGCCCCAGCATTTT. Its protein is CASSQGAGGLQPQHF.

Only one count was recorded for this clone. This chain links TRBV7-9 with TRBJ2-1; the D gene is possibly TRBD2 (5 bases). Germline CDR1 and CDR2: SEHNR and FQNEAQ (reference sequence). CDR3 length equals 16 residues. V lost 4 bases to trimming and J lost 6 bases, with 19 bases between them. CDR3 sequence: CASSSRTALRANEQFF. The CDR3 region has the DNA TGTGCCAGCAGCTCCCGGACTGCATTAAGGGCCAATGAGCAGTTCTTC.

The chain combines TRBV19 with TRBJ2-3; D possibly corresponds to TRBD1 (6 bases). V was shortened by 7 bases and J by 2 bases, with 13 bases between the two germline ends. Germline CDR1 is LNHDA and CDR2 is SQIVND (reference sequence). The CDR3 has 14 residues. Here the CDR3 DNA reads TGTGCCAGTAACAGGGTTGGTTTCACAGATACGCAGTATTTT. It yields the protein CASNRVGFTDTQYF. Full variable domain (missing parts from reference TRBV19 and TRBJ2-3): DGGITQSPKYLFRKEGQNVTLSCEQNLNHDAMYWYRQDPGQGLRLIYYSQIVNDFQKGDIAEGYSVSREKKESFPLTVTSAQKNPTAFYLCASNRVGFTDTQYFGPGTRLTVL.

This chain links TRBV5-1 with TRBJ2-7; 7 bases fit TRBD1. J was trimmed by 3 bases and V by 4 bases; bases with no gene match: 7. CDR1 is SGHRS and CDR2 is YFSETQ in the germline V gene. CDR3 length: 14 residues. The CDR3 sequence is CASSRSAGGYEQYF. DNA of the CDR3: TGCGCCAGCAGCCGTTCGGCAGGGGGCTACGAGCAGTACTTC.

The CDR3 DNA reads as TGTGCCAGCAGCCTAGGTGTAGCGGGAATAAACGAGCAGTACTTC. Protein product: CASSLGVAGINEQYF. The rearrangement joins TRBV7-9 to TRBJ2-7; TRBD2 aligns across 8 bases. Germline CDR1 is SEHNR and CDR2 is FQNEAQ (reference sequence). Trimming cost V 5 bases and J 5 bases; bases outside gene matches: 11. The CDR3 length is 15 residues.

About this clone: A read error may produce the germline difference seen at one junction end. The chain employs TRBV7-7 and TRBJ2-5, with 11 bases that match TRBD2. Per the germline V gene, CDR1 is SSHAT and CDR2 is FNYEAQ (reference sequence). The CDR3 loop spans 16 amino acids. This chain's CDR3 is CASSNGLAGSLETQYF. In DNA form, the CDR3 reads TGTGCTAGCAGCAACGGACTAGCGGGTTCCCTGGAGACCCAGTACTTC. Full variable domain (remainder filled in from reference TRBV7-7 and TRBJ2-5): GAGVSQSPRYKVTKRGQDVTLRCDPISSHATLYWYQQALGQGPEFLTYFNYEAQPDKSGLPSDRFSAERPEGSISTLTIQRTEQRDSAMYRCASSNGLAGSLETQYFGPGTRLLVL.

The rearrangement joins TRBV25-1 to TRBJ2-7, with D tentatively TRBD1 (6 bases). Germline values: CDR1 MGHDK, CDR2 SYGVNS. The CDR3 consists of 11 residues. With 6 bases removed from V and 5 bases from J, the gap between germline ends came to 8 bases. The CDR3 DNA follows: TGTGCCAGCAGACAGGGCCACGAGCAGTACTTC. It yields the protein CASRQGHEQYF.

J is TRBJ2-1 and V is TRBV2, with D uncertain. Between the trimmed V and J ends, which lost 3 bases and 0 bases, there was a span of 6 bases. Germline V gene lookup returns CDR1 SNHLY and CDR2 FYNNEI. The CDR3 extends over 14 amino acids. The DNA of the CDR3 is TGTGCCAGCAGTGATCCCGTCTCCTACAATGAGCAGTTCTTC. The encoded protein is CASSDPVSYNEQFF. Based on the CDR3 plus reference TRBV2 and TRBJ2-1, the full variable domain is EPEVTQTPSHQVTQMGQEVILRCVPISNHLYFYWYRQILGQKVEFLVSFYNNEISEKSEIFDDQFSVERPDGSNFTLKIRSTKLEDSAMYFCASSDPVSYNEQFFGPGTRLTVL.

This clone has just a few counts. The chain carries TRBV7-3 and TRBJ2-2; D unclear. Trimming took 5 bases from V and 4 from J, leaving 11 bases between them. This CDR3 has 14 residues. CDR1 and CDR2 from the germline V gene are SGHTA and FQGTGA. CDR3 sequence (DNA): TGTGCCAGCAGCCGAGATCTGTCCACCGGGGAGCTGTTTTTT. Encoded protein: CASSRDLSTGELFF.

The chain couples TRBV3-1 (or the pseudogene TRBV3-2) to TRBJ1-2; no firm D call. Germline lookup yields CDR1 LGHDT and CDR2 YNNKEL (reference sequence). V was pared by 1 base and J by 9 bases, with 9 bases between. This CDR3 has 12 amino acids. CDR3 bases: TGTGCCAGCAGCCAAGCCGGGGAGAGCTACACCTTC. Its protein product is CASSQAGESYTF.